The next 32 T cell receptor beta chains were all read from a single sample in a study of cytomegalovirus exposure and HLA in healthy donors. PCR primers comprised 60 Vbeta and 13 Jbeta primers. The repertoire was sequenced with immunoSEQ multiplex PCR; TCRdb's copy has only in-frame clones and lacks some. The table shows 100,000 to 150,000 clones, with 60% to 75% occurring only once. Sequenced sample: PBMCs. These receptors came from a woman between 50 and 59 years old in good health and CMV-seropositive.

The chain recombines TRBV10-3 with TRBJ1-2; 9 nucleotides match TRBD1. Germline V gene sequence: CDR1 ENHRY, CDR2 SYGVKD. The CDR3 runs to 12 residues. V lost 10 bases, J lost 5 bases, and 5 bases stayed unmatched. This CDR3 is CATGQGKYGYTF. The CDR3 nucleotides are TGTGCCACAGGACAGGGGAAGTATGGCTACACCTTC.

The chain's CDR3 is CASSSGLAGFMETQYF. The CDR3 nucleotides are TGTGCCAGCAGCTCGGGACTAGCGGGGTTTATGGAGACCCAGTACTTC. V gene TRBV7-2 combines with J gene TRBJ2-5; 13 positions match TRBD2. V gave up 4 bases and J gave up 5 bases; unmatched junction bases: 7. This CDR3 has 16 amino acids. CDR1 is SGHTA and CDR2 is FQGNSA in the germline V gene.

Written as DNA, the CDR3 is TGTGCCAGTAGGTCTTCAGGGGGAACCCACGAGCAGTACTTC. Residues: CASRSSGGTHEQYF. The V and J genes are TRBV19 and TRBJ2-7; TRBD1 agrees at 7 bases. The CDR3 extends over 14 amino acids. Germline loops: CDR1 LNHDA, CDR2 SQIVND (reference sequence). After removal of 6 bases from V and 5 bases from J, the junction contained 10 bases not matched to a gene.

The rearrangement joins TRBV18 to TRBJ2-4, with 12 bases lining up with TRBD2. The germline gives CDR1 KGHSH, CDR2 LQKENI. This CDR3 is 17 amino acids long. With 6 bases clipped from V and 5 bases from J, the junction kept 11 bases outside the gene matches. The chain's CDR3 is CASSQTPGTSGQNIQYF. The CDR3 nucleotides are TGTGCCAGCTCGCAAACTCCCGGGACTAGCGGGCAAAACATTCAGTACTTC.

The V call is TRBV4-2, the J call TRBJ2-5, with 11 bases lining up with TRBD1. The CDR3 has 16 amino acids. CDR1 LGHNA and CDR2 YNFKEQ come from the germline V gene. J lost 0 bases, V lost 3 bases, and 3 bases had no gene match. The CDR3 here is CASSQRDRGYQETQYF. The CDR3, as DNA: TGTGCCAGCAGCCAGAGGGACAGGGGGTACCAAGAGACCCAGTACTTC.

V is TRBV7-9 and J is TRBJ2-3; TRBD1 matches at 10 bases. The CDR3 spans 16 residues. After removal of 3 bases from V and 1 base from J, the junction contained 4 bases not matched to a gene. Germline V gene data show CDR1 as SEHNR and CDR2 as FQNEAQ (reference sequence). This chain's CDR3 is CASSLGGTGGTDTQYF. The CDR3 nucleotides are TGTGCCAGCAGCTTGGGCGGGACAGGGGGCACAGATACGCAGTATTTT.

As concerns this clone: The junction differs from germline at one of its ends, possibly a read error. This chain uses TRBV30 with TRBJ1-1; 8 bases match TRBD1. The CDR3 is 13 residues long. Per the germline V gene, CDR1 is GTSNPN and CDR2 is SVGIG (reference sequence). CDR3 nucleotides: TGTGCCTCCCACAGGGGGATGAACACTGAAGCTCTCTTT. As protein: CASHRGMNTEALF.

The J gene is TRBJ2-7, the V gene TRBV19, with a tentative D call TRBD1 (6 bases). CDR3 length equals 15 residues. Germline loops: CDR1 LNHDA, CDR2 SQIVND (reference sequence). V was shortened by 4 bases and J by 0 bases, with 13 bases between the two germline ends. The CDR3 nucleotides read TGTGCCAGTAGTAGATTGGGGGCTGGCTCCTACGAGCAGTACTTC. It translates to CASSRLGAGSYEQYF.

CDR3 bases: TGTGCCAGCAGATTGGGGAGCTCTGGGGCCAACGTCCTGACTTTC. Translated, it gives CASRLGSSGANVLTF. The V call is TRBV6-1, the J call TRBJ2-6, with D perhaps matching TRBD2 (5 bases). CDR3 length equals 15 residues. Germline assignment: CDR1 MNHNS and CDR2 SASEGT. Trimming left V 6 bases short and J 0 bases short, with 9 bases between.

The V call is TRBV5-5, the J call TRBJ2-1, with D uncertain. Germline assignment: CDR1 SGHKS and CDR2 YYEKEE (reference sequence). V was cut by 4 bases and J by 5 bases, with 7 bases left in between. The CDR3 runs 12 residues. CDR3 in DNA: TGTGCCAGCAGCCGCCGAGACAATGAGCAGTTCTTC. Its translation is CASSRRDNEQFF.

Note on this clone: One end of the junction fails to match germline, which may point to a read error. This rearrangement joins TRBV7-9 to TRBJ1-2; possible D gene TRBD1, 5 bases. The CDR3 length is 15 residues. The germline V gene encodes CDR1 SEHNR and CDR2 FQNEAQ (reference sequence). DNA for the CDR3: TGTTCCAGCTCTGACCTGGACACAAACAACTATGGCTACACCTTC. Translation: CSSSDLDTNNYGYTF.

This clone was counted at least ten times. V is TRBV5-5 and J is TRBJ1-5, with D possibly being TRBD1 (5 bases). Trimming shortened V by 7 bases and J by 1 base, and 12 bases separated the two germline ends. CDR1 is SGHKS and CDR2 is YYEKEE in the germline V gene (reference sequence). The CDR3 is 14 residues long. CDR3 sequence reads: CASDRDASNQPQHF. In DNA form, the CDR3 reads TGTGCCAGCGACAGAGATGCCAGCAATCAGCCCCAGCATTTT.

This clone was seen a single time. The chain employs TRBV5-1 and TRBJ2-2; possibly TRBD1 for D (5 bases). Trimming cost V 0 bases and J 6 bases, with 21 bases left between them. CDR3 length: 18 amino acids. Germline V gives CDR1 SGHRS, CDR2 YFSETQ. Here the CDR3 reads CASSLVGFDRVGAGELFF. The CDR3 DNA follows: TGCGCCAGCAGCTTGGTGGGTTTCGACAGAGTAGGTGCCGGGGAGCTGTTTTTT.

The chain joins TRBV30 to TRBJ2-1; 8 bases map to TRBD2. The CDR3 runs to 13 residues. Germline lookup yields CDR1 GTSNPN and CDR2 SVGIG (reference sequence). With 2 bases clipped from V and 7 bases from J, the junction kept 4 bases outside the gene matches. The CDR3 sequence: CAWSRAGANEQFF. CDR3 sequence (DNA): TGTGCCTGGAGTAGAGCGGGGGCTAATGAGCAGTTCTTC.

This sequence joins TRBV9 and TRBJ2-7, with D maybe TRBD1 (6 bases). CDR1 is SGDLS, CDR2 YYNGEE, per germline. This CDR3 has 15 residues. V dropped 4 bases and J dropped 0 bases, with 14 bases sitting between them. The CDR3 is CASSLGQSSSYEQYF. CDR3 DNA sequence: TGTGCCAGCAGCTTAGGACAGTCCAGCTCCTACGAGCAGTACTTC.

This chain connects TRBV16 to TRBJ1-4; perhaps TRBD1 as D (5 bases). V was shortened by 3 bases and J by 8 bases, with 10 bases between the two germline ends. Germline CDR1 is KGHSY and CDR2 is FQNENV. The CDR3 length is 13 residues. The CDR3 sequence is CASSHARGEKLFF. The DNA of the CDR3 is TGTGCCAGCAGCCACGCTAGGGGAGAAAAACTGTTTTTT.

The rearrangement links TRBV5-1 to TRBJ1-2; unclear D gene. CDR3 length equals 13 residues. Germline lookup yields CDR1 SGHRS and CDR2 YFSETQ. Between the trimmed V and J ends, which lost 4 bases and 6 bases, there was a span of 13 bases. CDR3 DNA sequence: TGCGCCAGCAGCCCCCGAGGTGTCGATGGCTACACCTTC. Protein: CASSPRGVDGYTF.

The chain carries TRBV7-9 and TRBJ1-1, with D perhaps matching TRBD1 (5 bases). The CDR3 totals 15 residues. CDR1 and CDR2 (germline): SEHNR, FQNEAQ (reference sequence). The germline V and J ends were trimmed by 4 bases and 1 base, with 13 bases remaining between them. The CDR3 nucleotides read TGTGCCAGCAGCTATAGTGGACAACCGAACACTGAAGCTTTCTTT. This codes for CASSYSGQPNTEAFF.

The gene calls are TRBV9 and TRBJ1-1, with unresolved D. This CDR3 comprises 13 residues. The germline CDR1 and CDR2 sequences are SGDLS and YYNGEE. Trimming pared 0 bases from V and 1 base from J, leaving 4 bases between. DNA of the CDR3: TGTGCCAGCAGCGTAGGCAGGAACACTGAAGCTTTCTTT. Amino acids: CASSVGRNTEAFF.

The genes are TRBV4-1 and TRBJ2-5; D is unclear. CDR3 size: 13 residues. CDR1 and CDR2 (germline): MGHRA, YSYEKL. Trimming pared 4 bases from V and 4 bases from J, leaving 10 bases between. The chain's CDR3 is CASSPPGSETQYF. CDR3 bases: TGCGCCAGCAGCCCCCCTGGCTCAGAGACCCAGTACTTC.

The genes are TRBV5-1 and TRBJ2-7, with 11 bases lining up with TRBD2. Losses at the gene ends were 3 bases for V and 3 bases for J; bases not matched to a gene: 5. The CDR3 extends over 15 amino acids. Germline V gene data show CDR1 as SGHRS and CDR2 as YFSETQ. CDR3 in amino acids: CASSSTGTSGYEQYF. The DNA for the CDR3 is TGCGCCAGCAGCTCAACCGGGACTAGCGGCTACGAGCAGTACTTC.

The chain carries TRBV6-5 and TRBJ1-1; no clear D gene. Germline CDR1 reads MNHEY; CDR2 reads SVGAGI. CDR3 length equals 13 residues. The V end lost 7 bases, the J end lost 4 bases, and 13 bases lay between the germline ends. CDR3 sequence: CASTLTGSTEAFF. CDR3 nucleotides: TGTGCCAGCACCTTAACCGGTTCCACTGAAGCTTTCTTT.

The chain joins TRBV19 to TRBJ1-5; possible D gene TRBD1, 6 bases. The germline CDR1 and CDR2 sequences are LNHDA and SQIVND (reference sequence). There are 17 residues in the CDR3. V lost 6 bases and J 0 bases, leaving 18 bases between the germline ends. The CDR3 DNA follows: TGTGCCAGTAGGACGACTCAGGGGCTTTATAGCAATCAGCCCCAGCATTTT. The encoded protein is CASRTTQGLYSNQPQHF.

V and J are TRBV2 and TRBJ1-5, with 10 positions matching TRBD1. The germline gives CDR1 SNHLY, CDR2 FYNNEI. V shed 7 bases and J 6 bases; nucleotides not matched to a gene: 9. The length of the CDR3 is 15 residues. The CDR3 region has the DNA TGTGCCAGCACTGCCGGACAGGGGGGGGCTCAGCCCCAGCATTTT. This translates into CASTAGQGGAQPQHF.

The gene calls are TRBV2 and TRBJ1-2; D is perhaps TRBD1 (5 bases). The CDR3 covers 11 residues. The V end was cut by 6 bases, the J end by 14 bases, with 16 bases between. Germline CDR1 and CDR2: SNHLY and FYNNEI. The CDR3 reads CASSAYRPHTF. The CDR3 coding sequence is TGTGCCAGCAGCGCCTACAGGCCGCATACCTTC. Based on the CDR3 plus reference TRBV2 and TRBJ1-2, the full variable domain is EPEVTQTPSHQVTQMGQEVILRCVPISNHLYFYWYRQILGQKVEFLVSFYNNEISEKSEIFDDQFSVERPDGSNFTLKIRSTKLEDSAMYFCASSAYRPHTFGSGTRLTVV.

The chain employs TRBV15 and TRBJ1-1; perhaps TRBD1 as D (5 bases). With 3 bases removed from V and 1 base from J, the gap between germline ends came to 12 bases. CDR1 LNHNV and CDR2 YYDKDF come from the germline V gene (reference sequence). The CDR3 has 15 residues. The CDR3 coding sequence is TGTGCCACCAGCAGCAGGGCCGGGTCGAACACTGAAGCTTTCTTT. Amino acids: CATSSRAGSNTEAFF. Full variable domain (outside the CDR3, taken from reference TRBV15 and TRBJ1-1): DAMVIQNPRYQVTQFGKPVTLSCSQTLNHNVMYWYQQKSSQAPKLLFHYYDKDFNNEADTPDNFQSRRPNTSFCFLDIRSPGLGDTAMYLCATSSRAGSNTEAFFGQGTRLTVV.

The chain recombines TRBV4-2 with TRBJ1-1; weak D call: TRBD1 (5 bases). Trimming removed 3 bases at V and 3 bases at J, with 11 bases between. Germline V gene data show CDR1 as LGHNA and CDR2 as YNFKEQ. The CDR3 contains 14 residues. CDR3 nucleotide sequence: TGTGCCAGCAGCCACAAACAGGAGTACACTGAAGCTTTCTTT. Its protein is CASSHKQEYTEAFF.

CDR3 in amino acids: CSVAGQGTHSYNEQFF. DNA of the CDR3: TGCAGCGTTGCGGGACAGGGGACTCACTCCTACAATGAGCAGTTCTTC. This chain connects TRBV29-1 to TRBJ2-1, with 10 bases identical to TRBD1. Germline CDR1 and CDR2: SQVTM and ANQGSEA. The CDR3 length is 16 residues. J was trimmed by 0 bases and V by 4 bases; bases with no gene match: 6.

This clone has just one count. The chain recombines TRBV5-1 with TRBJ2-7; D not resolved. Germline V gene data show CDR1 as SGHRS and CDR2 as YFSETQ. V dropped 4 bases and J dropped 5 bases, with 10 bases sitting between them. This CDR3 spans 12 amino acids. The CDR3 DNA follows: TGCGCCAGCAGCCCCCGTTCGGACGAGCAGTACTTC. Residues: CASSPRSDEQYF.

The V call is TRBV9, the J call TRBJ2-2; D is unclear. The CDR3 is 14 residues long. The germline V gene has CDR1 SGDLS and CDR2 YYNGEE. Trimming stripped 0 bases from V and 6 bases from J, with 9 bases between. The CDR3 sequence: CASSVELIPGELFF. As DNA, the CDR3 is TGTGCCAGCAGCGTAGAACTGATACCCGGGGAGCTGTTTTTT.

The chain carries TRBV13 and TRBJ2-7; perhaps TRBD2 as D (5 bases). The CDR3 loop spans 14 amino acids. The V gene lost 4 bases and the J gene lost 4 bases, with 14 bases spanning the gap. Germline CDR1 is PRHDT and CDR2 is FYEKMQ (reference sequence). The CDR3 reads CASSSNGVVYEQYF. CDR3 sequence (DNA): TGTGCCAGCAGCTCGAACGGGGTAGTATACGAGCAGTACTTC. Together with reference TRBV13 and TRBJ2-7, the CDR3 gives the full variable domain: AAGVIQSPRHLIKEKRETATLKCYPIPRHDTVYWYQQGPGQDPQFLISFYEKMQSDKGSIPDRFSAQQFSDYHSELNMSSLELGDSALYFCASSSNGVVYEQYFGPGTRLTVT.

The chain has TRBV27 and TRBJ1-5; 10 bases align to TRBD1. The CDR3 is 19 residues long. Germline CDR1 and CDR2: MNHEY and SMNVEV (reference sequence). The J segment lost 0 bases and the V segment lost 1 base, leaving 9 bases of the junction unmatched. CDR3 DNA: TGTGCCAGCAGTTTATTCTGGGACAGGGGCGTCGGTAGCAATCAGCCCCAGCATTTT. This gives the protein CASSLFWDRGVGSNQPQHF.